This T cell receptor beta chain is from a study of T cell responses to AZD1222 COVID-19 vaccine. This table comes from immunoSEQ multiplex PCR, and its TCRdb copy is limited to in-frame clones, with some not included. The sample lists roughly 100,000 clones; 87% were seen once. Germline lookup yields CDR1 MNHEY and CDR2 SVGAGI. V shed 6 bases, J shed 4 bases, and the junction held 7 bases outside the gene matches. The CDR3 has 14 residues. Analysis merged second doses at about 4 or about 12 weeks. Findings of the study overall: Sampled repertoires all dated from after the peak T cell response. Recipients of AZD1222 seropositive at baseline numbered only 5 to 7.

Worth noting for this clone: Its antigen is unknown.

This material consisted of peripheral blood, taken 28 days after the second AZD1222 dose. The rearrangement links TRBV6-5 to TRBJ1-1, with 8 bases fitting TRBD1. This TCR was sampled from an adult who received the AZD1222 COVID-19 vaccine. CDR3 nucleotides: TGTGCCAGCAGAAAGAAGGGGACAGGCACTGAAGCTTTCTTT. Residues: CASRKKGTGTEAFF.